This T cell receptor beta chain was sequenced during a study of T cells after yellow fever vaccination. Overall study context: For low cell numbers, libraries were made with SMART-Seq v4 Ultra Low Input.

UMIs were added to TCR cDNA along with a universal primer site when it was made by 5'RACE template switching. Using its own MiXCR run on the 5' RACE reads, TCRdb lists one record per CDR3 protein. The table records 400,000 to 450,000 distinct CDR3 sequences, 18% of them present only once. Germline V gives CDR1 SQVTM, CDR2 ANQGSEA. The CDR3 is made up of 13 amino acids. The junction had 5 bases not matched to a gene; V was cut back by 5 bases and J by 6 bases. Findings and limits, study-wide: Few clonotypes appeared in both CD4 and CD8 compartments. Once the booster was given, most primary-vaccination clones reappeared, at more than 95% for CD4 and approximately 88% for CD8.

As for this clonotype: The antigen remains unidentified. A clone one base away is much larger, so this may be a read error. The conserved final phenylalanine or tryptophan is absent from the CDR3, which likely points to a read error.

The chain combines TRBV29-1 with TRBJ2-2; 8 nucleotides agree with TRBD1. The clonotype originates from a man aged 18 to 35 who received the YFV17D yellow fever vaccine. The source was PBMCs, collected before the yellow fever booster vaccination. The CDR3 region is CSVSTGGAGELFL. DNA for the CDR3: TGCAGCGTTTCTACAGGGGGAGCCGGGGAGCTGTTTCTT.